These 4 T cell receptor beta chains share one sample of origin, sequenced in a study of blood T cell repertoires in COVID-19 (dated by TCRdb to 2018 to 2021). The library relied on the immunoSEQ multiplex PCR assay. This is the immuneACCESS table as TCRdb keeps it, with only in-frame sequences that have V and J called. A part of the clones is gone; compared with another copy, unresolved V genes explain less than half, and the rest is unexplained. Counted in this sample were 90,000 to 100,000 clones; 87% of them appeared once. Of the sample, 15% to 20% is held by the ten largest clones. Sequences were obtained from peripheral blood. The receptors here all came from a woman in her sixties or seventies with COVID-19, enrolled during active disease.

CDR3: CASSPGGVFRFQETQYF. CDR3 DNA sequence: TGTGCCAGCAGTCCCGGAGGGGTTTTCAGATTCCAAGAGACCCAGTACTTC. The chain uses TRBV6-2 or TRBV6-3 and TRBJ2-5, with D perhaps TRBD2 (6 bases). The CDR3 runs to 17 residues. The germline V and J ends were trimmed by 5 bases and 1 base, with 20 bases remaining between them. CDR1 is MNHEY, CDR2 SVGEGT, per germline.

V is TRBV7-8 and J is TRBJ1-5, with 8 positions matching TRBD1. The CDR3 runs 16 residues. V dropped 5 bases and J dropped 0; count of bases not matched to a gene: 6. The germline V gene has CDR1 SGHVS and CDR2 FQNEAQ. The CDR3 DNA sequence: TGTGCCAGCAGCCTGGACAGGGCGCGTAGCAATCAGCCCCAGCATTTT. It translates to CASSLDRARSNQPQHF.

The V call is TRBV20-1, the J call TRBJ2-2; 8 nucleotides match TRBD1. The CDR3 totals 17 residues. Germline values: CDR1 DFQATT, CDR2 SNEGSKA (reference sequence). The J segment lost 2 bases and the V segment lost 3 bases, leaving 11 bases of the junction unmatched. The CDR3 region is CSASLGVDRGNTGELFF. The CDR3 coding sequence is TGCAGTGCTAGTTTAGGGGTTGACAGGGGCAACACCGGGGAGCTGTTTTTT.

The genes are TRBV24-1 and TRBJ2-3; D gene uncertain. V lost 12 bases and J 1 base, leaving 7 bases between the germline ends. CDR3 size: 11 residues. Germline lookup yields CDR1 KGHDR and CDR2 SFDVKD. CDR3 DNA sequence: TGTGCCGCGGCCGGCACAGATACGCAGTATTTT. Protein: CAAAGTDTQYF.